These 31 T cell receptor beta chains originate from one sample sequenced in a study of cytomegalovirus exposure and HLA in healthy donors. Amplification used 60 Vbeta primers and 13 Jbeta primers. Assay used: immunoSEQ multiplex PCR; TCRdb lists only in-frame clones, some missing. The profile shows about 170,000 clones, over 75% of them singletons. The material sequenced was PBMCs. The receptors shown here come from a male donor in good health and CMV-seronegative.

The chain uses TRBV19 and TRBJ1-5; no clear D gene. Germline V gene sequence: CDR1 LNHDA, CDR2 SQIVND (reference sequence). The germline V and J ends were trimmed by 3 bases and 0 bases, with 3 bases remaining between them. This CDR3 spans 13 amino acids. CDR3 in amino acids: CASSISSNQPQHF. CDR3 DNA sequence: TGTGCCAGTAGTATCAGTAGCAATCAGCCCCAGCATTTT.

The V gene is TRBV7-2, the J gene TRBJ2-1; 7 bases agree with TRBD2. Unmatched junction bases numbered 7, after V lost 0 bases and J lost 2 bases. The CDR3 sequence is 17 residues long. Germline-derived CDR1 and CDR2 are SGHTA and FQGNSA. In DNA form, the CDR3 reads TGTGCCAGCAGCTTAGCCGTGGCTAGCGGTGCCTACAATGAGCAGTTCTTC. As protein: CASSLAVASGAYNEQFF.

This clone was recorded a few times. The chain carries TRBV2 and TRBJ1-5; D possibly corresponds to TRBD1 (5 bases). This CDR3 spans 15 amino acids. The germline V and J ends were trimmed by 7 bases and 4 bases, with 17 bases remaining between them. Germline assignment: CDR1 SNHLY and CDR2 FYNNEI. The CDR3 nucleotides read TGTGCCAGCATCGGGACTCCTGGGCGTAATCAGCCCCAGCATTTT. This gives the protein CASIGTPGRNQPQHF.

The chain has TRBV11-2 and TRBJ2-7; a possible D gene is TRBD1 (5 bases). CDR3 size: 12 residues. CDR1 and CDR2 from the germline V gene are SGHAT and FQNNGV. The germline V and J ends were trimmed by 7 bases and 3 bases, with 10 bases remaining between them. The CDR3, as DNA: TGTGCCAGCAATGGGGCTGGCTACGAGCAGTACTTC. It is translated as CASNGAGYEQYF. The variable domain in full, with the rest retrieved from reference TRBV11-2 and TRBJ2-7, is EAGVAQSPRYKIIEKRQSVAFWCNPISGHATLYWYQQILGQGPKLLIQFQNNGVVDDSQLPKDRFSAERLKGVDSTLKIQPAKLEDSAVYLCASNGAGYEQYFGPGTRLTVT.

The rearrangement joins TRBV7-6 to TRBJ1-1; D perhaps matches TRBD1 (5 bases). Per germline, CDR1 SGHVS and CDR2 FNYEAQ. The ends were cut back, 7 bases at V and 0 bases at J, with 12 bases in the middle. This CDR3 has 14 residues. CDR3 sequence: CASTNGAVNTEAFF. CDR3 sequence (DNA): TGTGCCAGCACCAATGGGGCGGTGAACACTGAAGCTTTCTTT.

The chain combines TRBV5-1 with TRBJ1-4, with D hard to call. V lost 0 bases and J 8 bases, leaving 8 bases between the germline ends. The CDR3 sequence is 13 residues long. CDR1 is SGHRS and CDR2 is YFSETQ in the germline V gene. CDR3 amino acids: CASSLAGGEKLFF. In DNA, the CDR3 is TGCGCCAGCAGCTTGGCGGGAGGGGAAAAACTGTTTTTT.

This clone was picked up a small number of times. J is TRBJ1-3 and V is TRBV7-9; tentative D call: TRBD1 (6 bases). The germline V and J ends were trimmed by 5 bases and 0 bases, with 11 bases remaining between them. In germline, CDR1 is SEHNR, CDR2 FQNEAQ (reference sequence). This CDR3 has 15 amino acids. The CDR3 bases are TGTGCCAGCAGCCCGAGGGGGAACTCTGGAAACACCATATATTTT. Translated: CASSPRGNSGNTIYF.

This clone came up a few times. The chain is built from TRBV5-1 and TRBJ1-1; no clear D gene. V was clipped by 0 bases and J by 5 bases, with 11 bases between them. Germline V CDR1 and CDR2: SGHRS, YFSETQ. This CDR3 region has 14 residues. Written as DNA, the CDR3 is TGCGCCAGCAGCTTGGTACTCGGGGATACTGAAGCTTTCTTT. Translating gives CASSLVLGDTEAFF.

In its sample, this clone was seen a few times. This sequence joins TRBV7-7 and TRBJ2-3, with 10 bases that match TRBD2. The trim removed 5 bases at V and 7 bases at J, leaving 12 bases unmatched. The CDR3 contains 16 residues. Per the germline V gene, CDR1 is SSHAT and CDR2 is FNYEAQ (reference sequence). CDR3 nucleotide sequence: TGTGCCAGCAGCCGGGGATCGGGTAGCGGGGGGCATACGCAGTATTTT. This sequence encodes CASSRGSGSGGHTQYF.

V usage is TRBV2 and J usage is TRBJ2-3; 9 bases are shared with TRBD1. CDR1 and CDR2 (germline): SNHLY, FYNNEI. V shed 6 bases and J 1 base; nucleotides not matched to a gene: 5. The CDR3 has 15 residues. CDR3 amino acids: CASSGTGQGTDTQYF. CDR3 DNA: TGTGCCAGCAGCGGGACAGGGCAGGGCACAGATACGCAGTATTTT.

The count of this clone is one. This CDR3 is CASSQEEYGIKQYF. Here the CDR3 DNA reads TGCGCCAGCAGCCAAGAGGAATACGGGATTAAGCAGTACTTC. The chain carries TRBV4-1 and TRBJ2-7; perhaps TRBD2 as D (5 bases). The germline V gene encodes CDR1 MGHRA and CDR2 YSYEKL. The V end lost 0 bases, the J end lost 8 bases, and 14 bases lay between the germline ends. The CDR3 is 14 amino acids.

The chain employs TRBV7-2 and TRBJ1-6; TRBD1 matches 7 bases. The V and J ends lost 3 bases and 4 bases, in that order; junction bases with no gene match: 15. The CDR3 length is 19 residues. Germline V CDR1 and CDR2: SGHTA, FQGNSA. CDR3 sequence: CASSLGLGSIRGYNSPLHF. CDR3 nucleotide sequence: TGTGCCAGCAGCTTGGGCTTGGGCTCAATCAGGGGGTATAATTCACCCCTCCACTTT.

The chain uses TRBV5-1 and TRBJ2-2, with no clear D. The V gene's germline CDR1 is SGHRS and CDR2 YFSETQ. Trimming took 4 bases from V and 1 from J, leaving 11 bases between them. CDR3 length: 15 residues. CDR3 sequence: CASSPHGQNTGELFF. Written as DNA, the CDR3 is TGCGCCAGCAGCCCCCATGGGCAGAACACCGGGGAGCTGTTTTTT.

This clone was counted a few times. The V call is TRBV10-2, the J call TRBJ2-6, with 8 bases aligning to TRBD1. Unmatched junction bases numbered 9, after V lost 7 bases and J lost 4 bases. CDR1 and CDR2 (germline): WSHSY, SAAADI. This CDR3 spans 16 amino acids. CDR3 bases: TGCGCCAGCATGAACGCAGGGGGCGCCGGGGCCAACGTCCTGACTTTC. Its protein is CASMNAGGAGANVLTF.

This rearrangement joins TRBV11-2 to TRBJ2-5, with 8 bases lining up with TRBD2. CDR1 SGHAT and CDR2 FQNNGV come from the germline V gene. Losses at the gene ends were 10 bases for V and 5 bases for J; bases not matched to a gene: 12. The length of the CDR3 is 14 residues. Here the CDR3 DNA reads TGTGCCACCCTCGGGGGGGTGGACGTGGAGACCCAGTACTTC. Amino acid sequence: CATLGGVDVETQYF.

The CDR3 reads CATSPRGNYEQYF. CDR3 DNA: TGTGCCACCAGCCCCCGGGGGAACTACGAGCAGTACTTC. The chain recombines TRBV15 with TRBJ2-5, with D perhaps matching TRBD2 (6 bases). The J call may be mistaken, given a closer DNA end match to TRBJ2-7. Germline loops: CDR1 LNHNV, CDR2 YYDKDF (reference sequence). The CDR3 spans 13 residues.

The gene calls are TRBV29-1 and TRBJ1-2; D remains unclear. The CDR3 sequence is 11 residues long. Trimming pared 6 bases from V and 5 bases from J, leaving 10 bases between. In germline, CDR1 is SQVTM, CDR2 ANQGSEA. CDR3 sequence (DNA): TGCAGCGTCGAGAACCAATATGGCTACACCTTC. Protein sequence: CSVENQYGYTF.

This chain joins TRBV7-8 and TRBJ1-5, with TRBD1 as a possible D gene (6 bases). Germline V gene lookup returns CDR1 SGHVS and CDR2 FQNEAQ. Deletions cut 1 base from V and 1 base from J, with 11 bases between. The CDR3 covers 16 residues. CDR3: CASSLGGGRSNQPQHF. The CDR3, as DNA: TGTGCCAGCAGCTTAGGTGGGGGCCGAAGCAATCAGCCCCAGCATTTT. Filled out from reference TRBV7-8 and TRBJ1-5, the complete variable domain reads GAGVSQSPRYKVAKRGQDVALRCDPISGHVSLFWYQQALGQGPEFLTYFQNEAQLDKSGLPSDRFFAERPEGSVSTLKIQRTQQEDSAVYLCASSLGGGRSNQPQHFGDGTRLSIL.

V usage is TRBV19 and J usage is TRBJ1-3; D might be TRBD1 (6 bases). Trimming took off 3 bases at V and 0 bases at J, with 12 bases between the two ends. The V gene's germline CDR1 is LNHDA and CDR2 SQIVND (reference sequence). This CDR3 region has 16 residues. In nucleotides, the CDR3 is TGTGCCAGTAGTATCAGGACAGTCTCCTCTGGAAACACCATATATTTT. Protein product: CASSIRTVSSGNTIYF. Combining the CDR3 with reference TRBV19 and TRBJ1-3 gives the whole variable domain DGGITQSPKYLFRKEGQNVTLSCEQNLNHDAMYWYRQDPGQGLRLIYYSQIVNDFQKGDIAEGYSVSREKKESFPLTVTSAQKNPTAFYLCASSIRTVSSGNTIYFGEGSWLTVV.

The V call is TRBV6-6, the J call TRBJ2-2; 7 bases map to TRBD2. V was pared by 0 bases and J by 6 bases, with 4 bases of the junction left unmatched. CDR3 length equals 15 residues. The germline gives CDR1 MNHNY, CDR2 SVGAGI (reference sequence). CDR3 sequence (DNA): TGTGCCAGCAGTTACTCGACTAGCACCGCCGGGGAGCTGTTTTTT. This sequence encodes CASSYSTSTAGELFF.

V gene TRBV10-2 combines with J gene TRBJ2-5, with 9 bases identical to TRBD2. The V gene end was trimmed by 2 bases and the J gene end by 1 base; junction bases not matched to a gene: 2. Per the germline V gene, CDR1 is WSHSY and CDR2 is SAAADI. The CDR3 runs to 15 residues. In DNA form, the CDR3 reads TGCGCCAGCAGTGAGCCGACTAGCGGCCAAGAGACCCAGTACTTC. Protein: CASSEPTSGQETQYF.

V is TRBV10-3 and J is TRBJ2-5; TRBD2 might be the D (6 bases). The CDR3 runs 11 residues. Germline V gives CDR1 ENHRY, CDR2 SYGVKD. Deletions cut 7 bases from V and 12 bases from J, with 15 bases between. The CDR3 loop reads CAITGGKGKYF. The CDR3 DNA sequence: TGTGCCATCACCGGAGGGAAGGGGAAGTACTTC.

The chain couples TRBV7-9 to TRBJ1-5, with D possibly TRBD1 on 6 matching bases. This CDR3 has 12 amino acids. CDR1 is SEHNR and CDR2 is FQNEAQ in the germline V gene (reference sequence). Trimming removed 5 bases from V and 5 bases from J, with 7 bases in between. The CDR3 sequence: CASSPGDQPQHF. The CDR3, as DNA: TGTGCCAGCAGCCCAGGGGATCAGCCCCAGCATTTT.

This chain links TRBV6-1 with TRBJ1-1; the D gene is possibly TRBD1 (5 bases). The V gene's germline CDR1 is MNHNS and CDR2 SASEGT. Trimming stripped 1 base from V and 0 bases from J, with 9 bases between. The CDR3 runs 15 residues. DNA for the CDR3: TGTGCCAGCAGTGAAGGTCCAGGGATGAACACTGAAGCTTTCTTT. Translation: CASSEGPGMNTEAFF.

CDR3 in amino acids: CASSEEAGNTEAFF. The CDR3 nucleotides read TGCGCCAGCAGTGAGGAAGCGGGGAACACTGAAGCTTTCTTT. J is TRBJ1-1 and V is TRBV10-1; D uncertain. The germline V gene encodes CDR1 WNHNN and CDR2 SYGVQD (reference sequence). The CDR3 runs to 14 residues. The V and J ends lost 2 bases and 1 base respectively, with 8 bases between them.

V is TRBV7-2 and J is TRBJ1-1; D is unclear. Germline-derived CDR1 and CDR2 are SGHTA and FQGNSA. Trimming shortened V by 5 bases and J by 0 bases, and 13 bases separated the two germline ends. CDR3 length: 15 amino acids. CDR3 DNA sequence: TGTGCCAGCAGCGTTTGGTCAGCGTTGAACACTGAAGCTTTCTTT. Its protein product is CASSVWSALNTEAFF. Supplemented by reference TRBV7-2 and TRBJ1-1, the full variable domain reads GAGVSQSPSNKVTEKGKDVELRCDPISGHTALYWYRQSLGQGLEFLIYFQGNSAPDKSGLPSDRFSAERTGGSVSTLTIQRTQQEDSAVYLCASSVWSALNTEAFFGQGTRLTVV.

The V and J genes are TRBV19 and TRBJ1-5; a weak D match, TRBD1 (5 bases). V shed 5 bases and J shed 0 bases, with 8 bases lying between them. The CDR3 spans 14 residues. Germline V lookup: CDR1 LNHDA, CDR2 SQIVND (reference sequence). CDR3 region: CASSETDSNQPQHF. CDR3 bases: TGTGCCAGTAGTGAGACAGATAGCAATCAGCCCCAGCATTTT.

CDR3 sequence reads: CASSYSGTGAYYEQYF. In DNA form, the CDR3 reads TGTGCCAGCAGTTACTCAGGGACAGGGGCCTACTACGAGCAGTACTTC. This chain uses TRBV6-5 with TRBJ2-7; the match to TRBD1 covers 10 bases. The CDR3 runs to 16 residues. Germline V CDR1 and CDR2: MNHEY, SVGAGI. The J segment lost 3 bases and the V segment lost 0 bases, leaving 5 bases of the junction unmatched.

The J gene is TRBJ2-7, the V gene TRBV16; 10 bases map to TRBD1. CDR1 KGHSY and CDR2 FQNENV come from the germline V gene. V trimming: 2 bases; J trimming: 5 bases; junction bases outside the gene matches: 9. The CDR3 covers 16 residues. The CDR3 loop reads CASSQTPGQGFHEQYF. CDR3 bases: TGTGCCAGCAGCCAAACGCCGGGACAGGGGTTCCACGAGCAGTACTTC.

This clone turned up a few times. The rearrangement links TRBV6-5 to TRBJ1-5; tentatively, D is TRBD1 (5 bases). CDR1 and CDR2 (germline): MNHEY, SVGAGI. V lost 7 bases and J 1 base, leaving 14 bases between the germline ends. CDR3 length equals 15 residues. The CDR3 DNA is TGTGCCAGCAACAAGCGGGGGATAAGCAATCAGCCCCAGCATTTT. Translating it yields CASNKRGISNQPQHF.

J is TRBJ2-2 and V is TRBV27; D is possibly TRBD2 (6 bases). The length of the CDR3 is 16 residues. Trimming took 4 bases from V and 1 from J, leaving 13 bases between them. Germline CDR1 and CDR2: MNHEY and SMNVEV (reference sequence). CDR3 sequence: CASSYWGLVNTGELFF. The CDR3 region has the DNA TGTGCCAGCAGTTATTGGGGACTTGTGAACACCGGGGAGCTGTTTTTT.